Each of the 13 T cell receptor beta chains below was sequenced from the same sample in a study of regulatory T cells in long-lasting Graves disease. Libraries of TCR beta came from iRepertoire HTBI primers plus Arm-PCR of CDR3 regions. TCRdb reprocessed the multiplex PCR reads with MiXCR, giving one entry per CDR3 protein. The sample holds some 200,000 distinct CDR3 sequences, less than 20% seen once. The time point is: newly diagnosed GD, antithyroid drugs for less than 3 months. The TCR library used RNA extracted from PBMCs. The sample was also reused in another study, on T cells in Graves' hyperthyroidism and ophthalmopathy.

Sequences were derived from peripheral blood mononuclear cells (PBMCs), sampled at new diagnosis, from a patient treated with antithyroid drugs. These receptors originate from a woman in her 30s with Graves disease.

This clonotype has only one observation. A much larger clone differs from this one at a single base, so this may be a read error. This rearrangement joins TRBV5-1 to TRBJ1-2; D gene uncertain. Per the germline V gene, CDR1 is SGHRS and CDR2 is YFSETQ. This CDR3 is 15 amino acids long. CDR3: CASSLTTRALNGYTF. In DNA, the CDR3 is TGTGCCAGCAGCTTGACGACAAGGGCCCTTAATGGCTACACCTTC. The whole variable domain, remainder taken from reference TRBV5-1 and TRBJ1-2, is KAGVTQTPRYLIKTRGQQVTLSCSPISGHRSVSWYQQTPGQGLQFLFEYFSETQRNKGNFPGRFSGRQFSNSRSEMNVSTLELGDSALYLCASSLTTRALNGYTFGSGTRLTVV.

The rearrangement uses TRBV6-2 or TRBV6-3 and TRBJ2-1, with 9 bases matching TRBD1. Per the germline V gene, CDR1 is MNHEY and CDR2 is SVGEGT. The CDR3 extends over 15 amino acids. After removal of 5 bases from V and 7 bases from J, the junction contained 9 bases not matched to a gene. The CDR3 here is CASSEDRGWVNEQFF. The CDR3 DNA is TGTGCCAGCAGTGAGGACAGGGGTTGGGTAAATGAGCAGTTCTTC.

This clonotype was counted ten times or more. This sequence joins TRBV5-6 and TRBJ2-7; 8 bases line up with TRBD2. Germline CDR1 SGHDT, CDR2 YYEEEE. There are 14 residues in the CDR3. V trimming: 4 bases; J trimming: 4 bases; junction bases outside the gene matches: 7. The CDR3 DNA follows: TGTGCCAGCAGCCCGGGGGGGTCGGTTTACGAGCAGTACTTC. This gives the protein CASSPGGSVYEQYF.

This clonotype was detected ten times or more. The chain recombines TRBV6-1 with TRBJ2-7, with 7 bases identical to TRBD1. From germline, CDR1 is MNHNS and CDR2 SASEGT. The CDR3 length is 15 residues. The trim removed 6 bases at V and 2 bases at J, leaving 10 bases unmatched. CDR3 in DNA: TGTGCCAGCAGACGCGCACGGGACAGTACCTACGAGCAGTACTTC. Translation: CASRRARDSTYEQYF.

In this sample, this clonotype turned up many times. The chain has TRBV19 and TRBJ2-5; 12 bases line up with TRBD2. Germline loops: CDR1 LNHDA, CDR2 SQIVND (reference sequence). Trimming removed 3 bases from V and 5 bases from J; junction bases left unmatched: 10. This CDR3 region has 17 residues. CDR3 sequence: CASSIGLAGSFGETQYF. The DNA for the CDR3 is TGTGCCAGTAGTATTGGACTAGCGGGGAGCTTCGGGGAGACCCAGTACTTC. The full variable domain, its missing parts supplied by reference TRBV19 and TRBJ2-5, is DGGITQSPKYLFRKEGQNVTLSCEQNLNHDAMYWYRQDPGQGLRLIYYSQIVNDFQKGDIAEGYSVSREKKESFPLTVTSAQKNPTAFYLCASSIGLAGSFGETQYFGPGTRLLVL.

This clonotype was recorded many times. The genes are TRBV12-3 or TRBV12-4 and TRBJ2-1, with D hard to call. The CDR3 runs 12 residues. Trimming cost V 3 bases and J 9 bases, with 9 bases left between them. CDR3 amino acids: CASSLSIFEQFF. The CDR3 DNA reads as TGTGCCAGCAGTTTGAGTATTTTTGAGCAGTTCTTC.

This clonotype has more than one count but fewer than ten. This likely reflects a read error, since a far larger clone is one base away. The gene calls are TRBV12-3 or TRBV12-4 and TRBJ2-7; D is ambiguous. Trimming shortened V by 4 bases and J by 2 bases, and 18 bases separated the two germline ends. This CDR3 region has 16 residues. The CDR3 DNA is TGTGCCAGCAGTTACTTGTCGCGAGCCTATACCTACGAGCAGTACTTC. Protein sequence: CASSYLSRAYTYEQYF.

This clonotype occurred a few times. The J gene is TRBJ2-1, the V gene TRBV5-4; 7 nucleotides align to TRBD2. Germline CDR1 and CDR2: SGHNT and YYREEE (reference sequence). V dropped 4 bases and J dropped 1; count of bases not matched to a gene: 5. This CDR3 comprises 15 residues. CDR3 region: CASSQKRGSYNEQFF. CDR3 DNA sequence: TGTGCCAGCAGCCAGAAGCGGGGATCCTACAATGAGCAGTTCTTC.

This clonotype was found many times. This chain links TRBV5-5 with TRBJ2-1; D is tentatively TRBD1 or TRBD2 (5 bases each). This CDR3 comprises 18 residues. Germline CDR1 SGHKS, CDR2 YYEKEE (reference sequence). V shed 0 bases and J shed 7 bases, with 23 bases lying between them. In DNA, the CDR3 is TGTGCCAGCAGCTTGGAAAGTTGGGGGTACCTCGAGGTAAATGAGCAGTTCTTC. It specifies CASSLESWGYLEVNEQFF.

As regards this clonotype: The conserved final phenylalanine or tryptophan is absent from the CDR3, which likely points to a read error. The J gene is TRBJ2-3, the V gene TRBV18; 12 nucleotides line up with TRBD2. Per germline, CDR1 KGHSH and CDR2 LQKENI. The CDR3 extends over 17 amino acids. The CDR3 is CPSSSTSGGSHTDTQYC. The CDR3 DNA reads as TGTCCCAGCTCATCCACTAGCGGGGGGTCCCACACAGATACGCAGTATTGT.

On this clonotype itself: Possible read error: a much larger clone is one base away. This chain links TRBV28 with TRBJ1-5; TRBD1 agrees at 7 bases. The germline gives CDR1 MDHEN, CDR2 SYDVKM. The ends lost 5 bases at V and 0 bases at J; junction bases unmatched: 4. This CDR3 has 15 amino acids. CDR3 protein: CASSQDRASNQPQHF. The CDR3 nucleotides are TGTGCCAGCAGTCAAGACAGGGCTAGCAATCAGCCCCAGCATTTT.

The chain has TRBV7-2 and TRBJ1-2; D possibly corresponds to TRBD1 (5 bases). Deletions cut 7 bases from V and 8 bases from J, with 17 bases between. Germline V gene lookup returns CDR1 SGHTA and CDR2 FQGNSA. The CDR3 covers 13 residues. The DNA for the CDR3 is TGTGCCAGCACCGTCTCAGGGTTGGGAGGCTACACCTTC. Residues: CASTVSGLGGYTF.

There are many counts of this clonotype. The genes are TRBV10-3 and TRBJ1-6; D gene uncertain. The CDR3 length is 15 residues. The V gene lost 0 bases and the J gene lost 7 bases, with 10 bases spanning the gap. Germline V gene lookup returns CDR1 ENHRY and CDR2 SYGVKD. The CDR3 DNA is TGTGCCATCAGTGAGTCGTCAAACGAGAATTCACCCCTCCACTTT. Residues: CAISESSNENSPLHF.